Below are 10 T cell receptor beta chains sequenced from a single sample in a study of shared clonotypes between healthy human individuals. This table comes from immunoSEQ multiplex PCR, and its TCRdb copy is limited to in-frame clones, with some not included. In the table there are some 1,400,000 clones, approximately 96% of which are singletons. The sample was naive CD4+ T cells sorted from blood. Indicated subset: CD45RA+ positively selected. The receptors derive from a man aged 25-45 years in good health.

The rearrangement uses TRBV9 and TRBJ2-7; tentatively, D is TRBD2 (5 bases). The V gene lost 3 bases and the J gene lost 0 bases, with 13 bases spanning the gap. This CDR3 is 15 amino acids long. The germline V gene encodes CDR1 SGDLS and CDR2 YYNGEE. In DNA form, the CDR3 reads TGTGCCAGCAGCGCCCCCGGTGGGAGCTCCTACGAGCAGTACTTC. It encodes CASSAPGGSSYEQYF.

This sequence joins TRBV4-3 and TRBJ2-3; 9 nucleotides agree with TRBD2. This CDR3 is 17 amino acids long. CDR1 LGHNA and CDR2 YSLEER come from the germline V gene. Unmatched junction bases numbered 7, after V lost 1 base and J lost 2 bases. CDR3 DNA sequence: TGCGCCAGCAGCCAAGGGATTGGCGGGAGGGCCACAGATACGCAGTATTTT. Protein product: CASSQGIGGRATDTQYF.

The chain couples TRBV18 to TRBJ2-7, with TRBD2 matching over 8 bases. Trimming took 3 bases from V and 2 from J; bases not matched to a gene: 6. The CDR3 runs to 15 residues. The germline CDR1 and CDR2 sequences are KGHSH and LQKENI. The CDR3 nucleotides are TGTGCCAGCTCACCCGAAGCGGGAGCGGCCTACGAGCAGTACTTC. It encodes CASSPEAGAAYEQYF. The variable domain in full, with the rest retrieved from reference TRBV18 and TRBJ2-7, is NAGVMQNPRHLVRRRGQEARLRCSPMKGHSHVYWYRQLPEEGLKFMVYLQKENIIDESGMPKERFSAEFPKEGPSILRIQQVVRGDSAAYFCASSPEAGAAYEQYFGPGTRLTVT.

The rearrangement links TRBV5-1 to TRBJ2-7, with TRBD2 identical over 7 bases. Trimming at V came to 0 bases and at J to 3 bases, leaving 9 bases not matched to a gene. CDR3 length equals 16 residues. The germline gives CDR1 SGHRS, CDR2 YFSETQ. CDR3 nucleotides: TGCGCCAGCAGCTTGGGGCCGGCGGGAGTTAACTACGAGCAGTACTTC. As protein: CASSLGPAGVNYEQYF.

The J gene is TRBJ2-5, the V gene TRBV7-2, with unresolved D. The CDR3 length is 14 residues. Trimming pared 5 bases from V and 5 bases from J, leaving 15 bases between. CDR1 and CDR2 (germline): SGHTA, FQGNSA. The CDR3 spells CASSQRSAHETQYF. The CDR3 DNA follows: TGTGCCAGCAGCCAACGGTCTGCGCATGAGACCCAGTACTTC.

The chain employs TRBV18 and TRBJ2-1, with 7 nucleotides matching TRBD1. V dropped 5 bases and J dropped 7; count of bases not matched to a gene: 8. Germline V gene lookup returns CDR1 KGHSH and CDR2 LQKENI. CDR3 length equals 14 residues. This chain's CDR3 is CASSGATGVNEQFF. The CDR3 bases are TGTGCCAGCTCAGGCGCAACAGGGGTGAATGAGCAGTTCTTC.

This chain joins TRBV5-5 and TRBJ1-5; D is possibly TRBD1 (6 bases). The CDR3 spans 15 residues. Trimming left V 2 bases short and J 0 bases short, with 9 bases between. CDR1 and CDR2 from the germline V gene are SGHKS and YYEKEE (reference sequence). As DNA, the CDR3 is TGTGCCAGCAGCTTCAGGGGTTATAGCAATCAGCCCCAGCATTTT. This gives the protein CASSFRGYSNQPQHF. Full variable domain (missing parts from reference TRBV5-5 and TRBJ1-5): DAGVTQSPTHLIKTRGQQVTLRCSPISGHKSVSWYQQVLGQGPQFIFQYYEKEERGRGNFPDRFSARQFPNYSSELNVNALLLGDSALYLCASSFRGYSNQPQHFGDGTRLSIL.

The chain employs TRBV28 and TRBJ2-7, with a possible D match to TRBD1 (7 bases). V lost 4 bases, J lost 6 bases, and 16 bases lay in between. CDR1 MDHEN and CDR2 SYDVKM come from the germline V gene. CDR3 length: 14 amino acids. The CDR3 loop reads CASSSPGGGSEQYF. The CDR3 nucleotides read TGTGCCAGCAGTTCTCCAGGAGGGGGCTCCGAGCAGTACTTC.

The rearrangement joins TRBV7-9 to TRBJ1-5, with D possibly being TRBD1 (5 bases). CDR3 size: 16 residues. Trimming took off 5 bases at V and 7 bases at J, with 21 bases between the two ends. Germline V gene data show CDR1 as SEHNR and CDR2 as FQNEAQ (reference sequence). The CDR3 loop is CASSQGESGFRQPQHF. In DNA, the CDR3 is TGTGCCAGCAGCCAAGGGGAATCGGGTTTCAGGCAGCCCCAGCATTTT.

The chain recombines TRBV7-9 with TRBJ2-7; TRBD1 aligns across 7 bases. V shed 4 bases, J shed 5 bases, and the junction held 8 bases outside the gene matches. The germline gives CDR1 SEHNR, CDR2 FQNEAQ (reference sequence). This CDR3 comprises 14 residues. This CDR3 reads CASSSRGPVHEQYF. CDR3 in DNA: TGTGCCAGCAGCTCGAGGGGGCCAGTCCACGAGCAGTACTTC.